This TCR beta chain comes out of a study of Graves' ophthalmopathy and Graves' hyperthyroidism. For the study at large: Before any treatment was given, at initial diagnosis, peripheral blood was collected. Study conclusions and caveats: Clonotypes were expanded in thyroid at above 0.001 frequency, and most also appeared in blood.

As regards this clonotype: Its target is not known.

Amplification of the TCR beta CDR3 regions used RNA transcripts (as template). First-round RT-PCR employed HTBI primers, with a second-round multiplex PCR after it. One entry per CDR3 protein results from TCRdb running MiXCR on the multiplex PCR reads. The repertoire includes about 740,000 distinct CDR3 sequences, 40% of them detected once, and 44% sits in the top ten. Germline loops: CDR1 DFQATT, CDR2 SNEGSKA (reference sequence). The ends lost 5 bases at V and 0 bases at J; junction bases unmatched: 16. The CDR3 consists of 18 residues. All donors with ophthalmopathy were recorded as having moderate-to-severe activity, CAS ≥3, NOSPECS ≥4 and a duration under 3 months. Fresh peripheral blood (around 10 ml) yielded the PBMCs.

The sample taken for sequencing was peripheral blood. The source is an adult man with Graves' ophthalmopathy. The chain links TRBV20-1 to TRBJ1-2; 9 positions agree with TRBD1. CDR3 nucleotide sequence: TGCAGTGCTTCGGGCGTAGGACAGGGGATAGAGGCTAACTATGGCTACACCTTC. Residues: CSASGVGQGIEANYGYTF.